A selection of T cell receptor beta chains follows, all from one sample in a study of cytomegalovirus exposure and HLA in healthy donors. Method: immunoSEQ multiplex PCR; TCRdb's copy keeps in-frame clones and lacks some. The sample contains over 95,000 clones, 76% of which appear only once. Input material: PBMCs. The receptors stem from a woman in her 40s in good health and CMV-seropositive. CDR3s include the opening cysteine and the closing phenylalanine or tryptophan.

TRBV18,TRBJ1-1,CASSPSQGRGEAFF
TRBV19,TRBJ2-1,CASSMGGTITDEQFF
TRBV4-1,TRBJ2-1,CASSQTSGDAYNEQFF
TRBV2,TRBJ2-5,CASSEGLAGGSETQYF
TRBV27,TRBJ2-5,CASAPWGRSGETQYF
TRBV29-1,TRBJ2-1,CSAGTGYTEQFF
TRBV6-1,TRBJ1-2,CASSEAHAGYGYTF
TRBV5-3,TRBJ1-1,CARSLRQYRLTDENTEAFF
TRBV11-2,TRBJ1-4,CASSLRMIQGTNEKLFF
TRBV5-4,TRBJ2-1,CASSSGTSSSYNEQFF